Presented here are 18 T cell receptor beta chains from one specimen sequenced in a study of blood T cell repertoires in COVID-19. Profiled with immunoSEQ multiplex PCR; TCRdb holds only in-frame clones, not every one. The sample records tens of thousands of clones, around 92% being singletons. The source material was peripheral blood. Receptor source: a human donor in a cohort sampled during active COVID-19.

This clone was seen only a few times. This chain links TRBV5-4 with TRBJ1-2; 8 bases fit TRBD1. The length of the CDR3 is 14 residues. Germline-derived CDR1 and CDR2 are SGHNT and YYREEE (reference sequence). After removal of 4 bases from V and 5 bases from J, the junction contained 7 bases not matched to a gene. Written as DNA, the CDR3 is TGTGCCAGCAGCCCGGGACAGGACCTTTATGGCTACACCTTC. Translating gives CASSPGQDLYGYTF.

The chain recombines TRBV3-1 (or the pseudogene TRBV3-2) with TRBJ1-3; possible D gene TRBD1, 5 bases. CDR3 length: 13 residues. Trimming took 4 bases from V and 3 from J, leaving 7 bases between them. Germline V gene sequence: CDR1 LGHDT, CDR2 YNNKEL (reference sequence). CDR3 nucleotides: TGTGCCAGCAGCCGGGACTTTGGAAACACCATATATTTT. It yields the protein CASSRDFGNTIYF.

V and J are TRBV30 and TRBJ2-7; TRBD2 might be the D (5 bases). Germline values: CDR1 GTSNPN, CDR2 SVGIG (reference sequence). The CDR3 is 13 amino acids. Deletions cut 5 bases from V and 9 bases from J, with 20 bases between. CDR3 bases: TGTGCCTGGTCCCTTTCGAGACTATCGAGGCAGTACTTC. Protein: CAWSLSRLSRQYF.

The J gene is TRBJ1-3, the V gene TRBV30, with 9 bases matching TRBD1. The CDR3 has 15 residues. The V and J ends lost 3 bases and 4 bases, in that order; junction bases with no gene match: 7. Germline V gene data show CDR1 as GTSNPN and CDR2 as SVGIG (reference sequence). The CDR3: CAWSGDRVSGNTIYF. CDR3 coding DNA: TGTGCCTGGAGCGGGGACAGGGTGTCCGGAAACACCATATATTTT.

The chain uses TRBV10-3 and TRBJ1-2; 7 bases agree with TRBD1. The V and J ends lost 0 bases and 4 bases, in that order; junction bases with no gene match: 2. The CDR3 length is 14 residues. CDR1 and CDR2 (germline): ENHRY, SYGVKD. DNA of the CDR3: TGTGCCATCAGTGAGTCGGGACAGATCTATGGCTACACCTTC. Its translation: CAISESGQIYGYTF.

This rearrangement joins TRBV27 to TRBJ1-6; D may be TRBD1 (5 bases). The germline V gene encodes CDR1 MNHEY and CDR2 SMNVEV (reference sequence). Trimming removed 6 bases at V and 0 bases at J, with 18 bases between. The CDR3 is 18 amino acids. For the CDR3, the DNA is TGTGCCAGCAGGGGCTTCTTGAGACAGAGCTCCTATAATTCACCCCTCCACTTT. It encodes CASRGFLRQSSYNSPLHF.

The rearrangement links TRBV18 to TRBJ2-2, with 9 bases aligning to TRBD2. Germline CDR1 reads KGHSH; CDR2 reads LQKENI. This CDR3 spans 15 amino acids. V trimming: 4 bases; J trimming: 1 base; junction bases outside the gene matches: 1. CDR3 nucleotides: TGTGCCAGCTCACTAGCGGGAGTGAACACCGGGGAGCTGTTTTTT. Translating it yields CASSLAGVNTGELFF.

The chain's CDR3 is CASSPFPSAGELFF. CDR3 nucleotides: TGTGCCAGCTCACCATTCCCTTCCGCCGGGGAGCTGTTTTTT. J is TRBJ2-2 and V is TRBV18; D is undetermined. Trimming left V 2 bases short and J 6 bases short, with 10 bases between. CDR1 is KGHSH, CDR2 LQKENI, per germline. This CDR3 comprises 14 residues.

CDR3 DNA: TGTGCCAGCAGCGTCTGGGGGGTAGCGGGTATCAATGAGCAGTTCTTC. This translates into CASSVWGVAGINEQFF. The chain uses TRBV9 and TRBJ2-1, with 7 bases fitting TRBD2. Per the germline V gene, CDR1 is SGDLS and CDR2 is YYNGEE. Trimming at V came to 2 bases and at J to 6 bases, leaving 11 bases not matched to a gene. The CDR3 has 16 residues.

The CDR3, as DNA: TGTGCCAGCAGTCCCATCCCTGTGGGACAAGGCCCTTTTCAAGACTATGGCTACACCTTC. It specifies CASSPIPVGQGPFQDYGYTF. The J gene is TRBJ1-2, the V gene TRBV28, with D maybe TRBD1 (6 bases). Germline-derived CDR1 and CDR2 are MDHEN and SYDVKM. V was clipped by 5 bases and J by 3 bases, with 31 bases between them. The CDR3 spans 20 residues.

The chain uses TRBV4-1 and TRBJ2-3, with D maybe TRBD2 (5 bases). V gave up 1 base and J gave up 4 bases, with 12 bases separating them. The CDR3 length is 15 residues. Germline V gene sequence: CDR1 MGHRA, CDR2 YSYEKL. CDR3 bases: TGCGCCAGCAGCCAAGCCCCCGCGGGCTCAGATACGCAGTATTTT. Its translation is CASSQAPAGSDTQYF.

The V gene is TRBV6-1, the J gene TRBJ2-5; TRBD1 is a possible D gene (6 bases). The CDR3 is 14 residues long. Germline values: CDR1 MNHNS, CDR2 SASEGT. Trimming took 3 bases from V and 5 from J, leaving 13 bases between them. CDR3 nucleotides: TGTGCCAGCAGTGATACAGGGTACCGGGAGACCCAGTACTTC. Translated: CASSDTGYRETQYF.

V and J are TRBV18 and TRBJ1-1; D possibly corresponds to TRBD1 (6 bases). This CDR3 is built from 13 residues. Trimming cost V 6 bases and J 8 bases, with 16 bases left between them. The germline V gene encodes CDR1 KGHSH and CDR2 LQKENI. CDR3 region: CASSRGQSGEAFF. In nucleotides, the CDR3 is TGTGCCAGCTCCCGAGGACAGTCGGGAGAAGCTTTCTTT.

This rearrangement joins TRBV15 to TRBJ2-7; a possible D gene is TRBD1 (6 bases). The CDR3 has 17 residues. The germline V and J ends were trimmed by 0 bases and 0 bases, with 15 bases remaining between them. Germline CDR1 is LNHNV and CDR2 is YYDKDF (reference sequence). The CDR3 DNA reads as TGTGCCACCAGCAGAGAGATTCGACAGGTGAGCTCCTACGAGCAGTACTTC. Its translation is CATSREIRQVSSYEQYF.

The V call is TRBV5-6, the J call TRBJ2-1, with D hard to call. The CDR3 spans 13 residues. Trimming stripped 1 base from V and 7 bases from J, with 9 bases between. Germline-derived CDR1 and CDR2 are SGHDT and YYEEEE. CDR3 bases: TGTGCCAGCAGCTTGCGAGGCTATAATGAGCAGTTCTTC. It specifies CASSLRGYNEQFF.

The J gene is TRBJ2-2, the V gene TRBV30; no firm D call. Germline values: CDR1 GTSNPN, CDR2 SVGIG (reference sequence). Between the trimmed V and J ends, which lost 1 base and 0 bases, there was a span of 12 bases. The CDR3 contains 16 residues. The CDR3 DNA follows: TGTGCCTGGAGTGATTTGTCCAGAACGAACACCGGGGAGCTGTTTTTT. Translating gives CAWSDLSRTNTGELFF.

This chain connects TRBV6-2 or TRBV6-3 to TRBJ2-6; TRBD1 aligns across 7 bases. The CDR3 is made up of 18 amino acids. Germline V CDR1 and CDR2: MNHEY, SVGEGT. Trimming removed 6 bases from V and 0 bases from J; junction bases left unmatched: 11. CDR3 sequence reads: CASSIRQGSSSGANVLTF. The CDR3 DNA reads as TGTGCCAGCAGCATCCGACAGGGCTCTTCCTCTGGGGCCAACGTCCTGACTTTC.

This clone has a single count. V and J are TRBV5-8 and TRBJ2-7; TRBD1 matches 11 bases. Germline-derived CDR1 and CDR2 are SGHTS and YDEGEE. The CDR3 runs to 15 residues. The trim removed 1 base at V and 3 bases at J, leaving 3 bases unmatched. The CDR3 sequence: CASSLIGTGGYEQYF. As DNA, the CDR3 is TGTGCCAGCAGCTTGATCGGGACAGGGGGCTACGAGCAGTACTTC.